This entry describes one TCR beta chain. Its antigen is unknown. Losses at the gene ends were 2 bases for V and 5 bases for J; bases not matched to a gene: 1. This CDR3 has 14 residues. Germline V lookup: CDR1 DFQATT, CDR2 SNEGSKA (reference sequence). The sample belongs to a study of T cells after yellow fever vaccination. Broader study findings: A minor fraction of clonotypes spanned both CD4 and CD8 compartments. In post-booster samples, most primary-vaccination clones reappeared (roughly 96% CD4, approximately 91% CD8).

TCRdb reprocessed the 5' RACE reads via MiXCR and lists one record per CDR3 protein. The data show around 600,000 distinct CDR3 sequences, roughly an eighth seen once. The chain uses TRBV20-1 and TRBJ2-1, with TRBD2 matching 12 bases. The source was PBMCs, collected on the day of the yellow fever booster vaccination. The clonotype was recovered from a man aged 25 to 45 who received the YFV17D yellow fever vaccine. CDR3 protein: CSARLAGGNNEQFF. Here the CDR3 DNA reads TGCAGTGCTAGACTAGCGGGAGGGAACAATGAGCAGTTCTTC.